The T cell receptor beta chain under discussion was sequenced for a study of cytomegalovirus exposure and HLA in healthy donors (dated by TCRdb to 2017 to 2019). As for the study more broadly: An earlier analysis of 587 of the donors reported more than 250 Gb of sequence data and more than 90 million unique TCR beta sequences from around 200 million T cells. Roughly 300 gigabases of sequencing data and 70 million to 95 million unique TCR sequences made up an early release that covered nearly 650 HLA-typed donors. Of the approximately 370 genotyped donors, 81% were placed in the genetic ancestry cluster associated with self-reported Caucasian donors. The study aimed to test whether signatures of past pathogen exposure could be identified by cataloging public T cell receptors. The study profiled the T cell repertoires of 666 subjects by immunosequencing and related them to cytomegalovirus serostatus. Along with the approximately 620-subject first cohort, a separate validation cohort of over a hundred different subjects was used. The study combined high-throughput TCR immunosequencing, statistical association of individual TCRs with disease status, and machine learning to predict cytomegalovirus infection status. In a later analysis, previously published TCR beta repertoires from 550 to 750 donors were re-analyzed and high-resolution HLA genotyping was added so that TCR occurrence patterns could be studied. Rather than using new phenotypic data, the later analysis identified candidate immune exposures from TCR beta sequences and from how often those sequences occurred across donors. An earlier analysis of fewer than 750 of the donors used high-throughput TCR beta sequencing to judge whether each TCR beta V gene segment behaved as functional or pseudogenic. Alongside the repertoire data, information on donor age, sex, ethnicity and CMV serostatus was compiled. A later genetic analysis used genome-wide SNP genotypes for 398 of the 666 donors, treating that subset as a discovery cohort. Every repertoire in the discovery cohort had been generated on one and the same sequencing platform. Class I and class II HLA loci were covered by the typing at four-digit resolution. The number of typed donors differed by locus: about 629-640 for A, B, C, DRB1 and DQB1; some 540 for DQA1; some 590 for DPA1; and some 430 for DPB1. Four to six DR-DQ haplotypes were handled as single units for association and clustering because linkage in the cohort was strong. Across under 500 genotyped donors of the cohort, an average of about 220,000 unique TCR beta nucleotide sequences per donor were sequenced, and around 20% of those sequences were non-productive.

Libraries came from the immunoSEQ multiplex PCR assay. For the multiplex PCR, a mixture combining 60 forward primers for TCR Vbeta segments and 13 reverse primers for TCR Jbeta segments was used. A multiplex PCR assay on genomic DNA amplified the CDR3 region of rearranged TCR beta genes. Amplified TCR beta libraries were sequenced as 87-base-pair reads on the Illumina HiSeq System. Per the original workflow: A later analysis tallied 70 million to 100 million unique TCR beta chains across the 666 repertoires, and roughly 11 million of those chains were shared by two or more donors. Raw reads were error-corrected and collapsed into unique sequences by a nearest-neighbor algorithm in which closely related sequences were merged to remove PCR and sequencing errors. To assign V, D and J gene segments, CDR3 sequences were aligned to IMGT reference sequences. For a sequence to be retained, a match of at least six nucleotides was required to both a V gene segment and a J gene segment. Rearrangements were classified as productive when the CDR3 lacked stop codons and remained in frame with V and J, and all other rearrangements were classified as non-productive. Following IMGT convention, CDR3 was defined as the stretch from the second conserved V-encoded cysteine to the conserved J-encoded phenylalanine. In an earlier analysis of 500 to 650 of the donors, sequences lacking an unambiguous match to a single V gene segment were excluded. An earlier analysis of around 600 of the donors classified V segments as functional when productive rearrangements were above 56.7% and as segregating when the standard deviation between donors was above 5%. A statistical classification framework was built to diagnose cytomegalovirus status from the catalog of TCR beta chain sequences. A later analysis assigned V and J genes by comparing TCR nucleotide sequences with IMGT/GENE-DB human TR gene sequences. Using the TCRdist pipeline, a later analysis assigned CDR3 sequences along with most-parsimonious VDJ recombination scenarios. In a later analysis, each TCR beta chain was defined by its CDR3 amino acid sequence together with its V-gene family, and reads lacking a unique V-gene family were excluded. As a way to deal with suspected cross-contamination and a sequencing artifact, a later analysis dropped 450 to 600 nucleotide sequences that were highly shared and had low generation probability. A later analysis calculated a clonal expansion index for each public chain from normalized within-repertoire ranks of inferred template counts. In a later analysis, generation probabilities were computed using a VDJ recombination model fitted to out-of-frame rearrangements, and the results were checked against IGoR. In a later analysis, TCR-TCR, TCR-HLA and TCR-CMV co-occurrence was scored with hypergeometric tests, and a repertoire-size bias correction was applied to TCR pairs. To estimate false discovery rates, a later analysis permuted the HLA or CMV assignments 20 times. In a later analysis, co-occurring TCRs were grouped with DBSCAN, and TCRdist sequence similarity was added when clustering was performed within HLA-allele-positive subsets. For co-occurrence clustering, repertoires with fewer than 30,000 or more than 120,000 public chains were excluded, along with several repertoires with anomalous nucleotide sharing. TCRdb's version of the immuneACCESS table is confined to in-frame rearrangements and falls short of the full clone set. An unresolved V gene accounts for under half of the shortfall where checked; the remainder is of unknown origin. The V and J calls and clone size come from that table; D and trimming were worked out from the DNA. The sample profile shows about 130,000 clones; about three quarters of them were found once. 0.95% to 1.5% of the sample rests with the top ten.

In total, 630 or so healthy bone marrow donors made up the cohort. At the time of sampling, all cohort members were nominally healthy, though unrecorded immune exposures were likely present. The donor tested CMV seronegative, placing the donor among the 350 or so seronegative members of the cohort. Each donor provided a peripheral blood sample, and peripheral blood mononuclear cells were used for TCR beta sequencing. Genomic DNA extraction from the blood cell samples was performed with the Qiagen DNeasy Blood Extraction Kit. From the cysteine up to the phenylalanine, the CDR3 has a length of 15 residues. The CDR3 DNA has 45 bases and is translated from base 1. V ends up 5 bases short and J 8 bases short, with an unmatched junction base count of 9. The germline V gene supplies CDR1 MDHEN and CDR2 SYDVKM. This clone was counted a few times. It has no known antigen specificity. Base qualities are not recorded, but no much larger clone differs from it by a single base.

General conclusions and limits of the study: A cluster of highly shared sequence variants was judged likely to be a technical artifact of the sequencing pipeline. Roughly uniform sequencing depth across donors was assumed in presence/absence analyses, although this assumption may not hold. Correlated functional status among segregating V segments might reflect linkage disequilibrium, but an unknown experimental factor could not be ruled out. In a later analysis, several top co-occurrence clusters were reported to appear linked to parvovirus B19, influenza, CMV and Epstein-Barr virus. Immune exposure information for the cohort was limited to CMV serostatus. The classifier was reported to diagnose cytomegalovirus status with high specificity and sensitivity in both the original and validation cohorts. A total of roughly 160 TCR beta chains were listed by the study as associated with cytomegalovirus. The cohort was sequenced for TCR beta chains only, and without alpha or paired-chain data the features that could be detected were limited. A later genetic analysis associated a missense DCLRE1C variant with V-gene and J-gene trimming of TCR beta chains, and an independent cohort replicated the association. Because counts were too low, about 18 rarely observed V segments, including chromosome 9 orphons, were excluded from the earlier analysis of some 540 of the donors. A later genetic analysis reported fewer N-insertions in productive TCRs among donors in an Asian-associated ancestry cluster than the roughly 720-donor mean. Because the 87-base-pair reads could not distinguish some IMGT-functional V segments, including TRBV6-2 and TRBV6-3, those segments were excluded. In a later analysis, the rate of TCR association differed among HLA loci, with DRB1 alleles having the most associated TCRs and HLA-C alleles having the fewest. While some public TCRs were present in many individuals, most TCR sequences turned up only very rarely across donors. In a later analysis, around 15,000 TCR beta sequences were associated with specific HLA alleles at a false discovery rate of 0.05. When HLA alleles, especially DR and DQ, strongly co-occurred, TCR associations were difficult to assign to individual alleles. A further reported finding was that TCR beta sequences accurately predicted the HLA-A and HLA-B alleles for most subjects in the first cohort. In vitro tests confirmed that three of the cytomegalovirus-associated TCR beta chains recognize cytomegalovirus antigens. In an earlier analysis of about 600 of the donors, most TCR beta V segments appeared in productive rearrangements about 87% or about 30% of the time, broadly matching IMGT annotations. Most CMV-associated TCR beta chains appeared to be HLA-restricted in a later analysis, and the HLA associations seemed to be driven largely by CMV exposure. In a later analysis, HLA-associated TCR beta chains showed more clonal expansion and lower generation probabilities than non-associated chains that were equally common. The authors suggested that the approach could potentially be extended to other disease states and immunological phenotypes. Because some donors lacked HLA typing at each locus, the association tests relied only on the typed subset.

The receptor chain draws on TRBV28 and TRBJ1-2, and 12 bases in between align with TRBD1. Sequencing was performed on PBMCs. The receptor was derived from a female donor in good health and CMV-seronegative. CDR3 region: CASSDPGQGAGGYTF. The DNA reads TGTGCCAGCAGTGATCCGGGACAGGGGGCTGGCGGCTACACCTTC.